Shown below are 6 T cell receptor beta chains from a single sample sequenced in a study of T cells after yellow fever vaccination. TCRdb called the 5' RACE reads again in MiXCR, with one record for every CDR3 protein. The sample carries tens of thousands of distinct CDR3 sequences, approximately 7% recorded once. Sequences were derived from CD8+ T cells not binding an NS4B(214-222) dextramer, sorted from PBMCs, sampled roughly seven weeks after the first yellow fever vaccination. These receptors were taken from a man aged 18 to 35 who received the YFV17D yellow fever vaccine.

At least ten counts were recorded for this clonotype. The gene calls are TRBV24-1 and TRBJ2-3; tentatively, D is TRBD1 (6 bases). This CDR3 is built from 12 residues. Trimming took 7 bases from V and 5 from J, leaving 9 bases between them. CDR1 is KGHDR, CDR2 SFDVKD, per germline. The CDR3 bases are TGTGCCACCAGCCCGGGACAAGATACGCAGTATTTT. As protein: CATSPGQDTQYF.

The sample holds a few counts of this clonotype. The V and J genes are TRBV7-6 and TRBJ2-1; a possible D gene is TRBD2 (6 bases). V was shortened by 2 bases and J by 4 bases, with 12 bases between the two germline ends. CDR1 and CDR2 (germline): SGHVS, FNYEAQ. The CDR3 loop spans 15 amino acids. CDR3 protein: CASSLTAGRYNEQFF. CDR3 sequence (DNA): TGTGCCAGCAGCTTAACGGCAGGGAGGTACAATGAGCAGTTCTTC.

This clonotype was recorded many times. The gene calls are TRBV4-1 and TRBJ2-3; 8 nucleotides align to TRBD2. CDR1 and CDR2 from the germline V gene are MGHRA and YSYEKL. The trim removed 1 base at V and 2 bases at J, leaving 14 bases unmatched. This CDR3 spans 19 amino acids. CDR3 DNA sequence: TGCGCCAGCAGCCAAGGACCGCTGGGGGTAGCGGGGTCCACAGATACGCAGTATTTT. Amino acids: CASSQGPLGVAGSTDTQYF.

CDR3 DNA sequence: TGTGCCAGCAGCTCCCTCTATGGCTACACCTTC. Protein: CASSSLYGYTF. The chain carries TRBV7-9 and TRBJ1-2, with D unclear. The V gene's germline CDR1 is SEHNR and CDR2 FQNEAQ (reference sequence). This CDR3 contains 11 residues. The germline V and J ends were trimmed by 4 bases and 4 bases, with 4 bases remaining between them. The complete variable domain, with remaining parts taken from reference TRBV7-9 and TRBJ1-2, reads DTGVSQNPRHKITKRGQNVTFRCDPISEHNRLYWYRQTLGQGPEFLTYFQNEAQLEKSRLLSDRFSAERPKGSFSTLEIQRTEQGDSAMYLCASSSLYGYTFGSGTRLTVV.

The sample holds a few counts of this clonotype. This chain connects TRBV28 to TRBJ1-2; D is undetermined. This CDR3 region has 14 residues. V was trimmed by 5 bases and J by 4 bases, leaving 14 bases between them. Germline CDR1 and CDR2: MDHEN and SYDVKM. This chain's CDR3 is CASSPSPSLYGYTF. CDR3 nucleotide sequence: TGTGCCAGCAGTCCCTCCCCGAGCCTCTATGGCTACACCTTC.

A few counts support this clonotype. This chain joins TRBV6-5 and TRBJ2-1; no clear D gene. The V end was cut by 2 bases, the J end by 7 bases, with 9 bases between. The germline V gene encodes CDR1 MNHEY and CDR2 SVGAGI. This CDR3 spans 13 amino acids. The CDR3 spells CASSYGVGNEQFF. CDR3 bases: TGTGCCAGCAGTTACGGGGTGGGAAATGAGCAGTTCTTC.